The clone carrying this TCR beta chain came up once. Its target is not known. This sample was taken from a study of neoadjuvant anti-PD-1 for oral cavity cancer. Study-wide results and caveats: Pretreatment Treg/Th17 ratio correlated inversely with post-treatment tumor clonality.

Sequenced by immunoSEQ multiplex PCR; TCRdb stores in-frame clones only, minus some. This table holds fewer than 20,000 clones, roughly 66% found once. CDR1 is SNHLY and CDR2 is FYNNEI in the germline V gene. CDR3 size: 13 residues. V was cut by 3 bases and J by 3 bases, with 8 bases left in between. The chain employs TRBV2 and TRBJ1-2, with D tentatively TRBD1 (6 bases). The source material was PBMCs, sampled before nivolumab (anti-PD-1) treatment. The sequence was obtained from a person aged 35-79 years with oral cavity squamous cell carcinoma. The CDR3 region has the DNA TGTGCCAGCAGTGAGGCAGGGGACTATGGCTACACCTTC. This sequence encodes CASSEAGDYGYTF.